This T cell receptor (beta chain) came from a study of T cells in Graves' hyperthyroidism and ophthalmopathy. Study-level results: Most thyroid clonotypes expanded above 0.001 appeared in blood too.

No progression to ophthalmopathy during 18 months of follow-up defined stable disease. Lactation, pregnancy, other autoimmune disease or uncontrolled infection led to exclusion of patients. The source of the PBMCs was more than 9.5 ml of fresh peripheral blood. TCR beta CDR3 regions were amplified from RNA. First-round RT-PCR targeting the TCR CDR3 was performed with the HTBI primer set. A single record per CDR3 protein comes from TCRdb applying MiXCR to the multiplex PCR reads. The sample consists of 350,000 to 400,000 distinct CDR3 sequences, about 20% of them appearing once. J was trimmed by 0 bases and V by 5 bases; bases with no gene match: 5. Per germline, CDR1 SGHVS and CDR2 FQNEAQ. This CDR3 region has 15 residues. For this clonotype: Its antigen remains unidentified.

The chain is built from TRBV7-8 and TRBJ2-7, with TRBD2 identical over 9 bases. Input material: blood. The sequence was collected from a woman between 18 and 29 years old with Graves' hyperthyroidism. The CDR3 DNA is TGTGCCAGCAGCCGAGCGGGAGGTCGCTCCTACGAGCAGTACTTC. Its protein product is CASSRAGGRSYEQYF.